This TCR beta chain appears in the sequencing data of a study of T cells in Graves' hyperthyroidism and ophthalmopathy. The sample holds many counts of this clonotype. Amplification of TCR beta CDR3 regions used RNA as the template. The study used the HTBI primer set for a first-round RT-PCR of the TCR CDR3. In TCRdb, the multiplex PCR reads were re-called with MiXCR into one record per CDR3 protein. Of approximately 400,000 distinct CDR3 sequences detected, roughly 15% appear once; the ten largest clones hold around 20%. Individuals with ophthalmopathy presented a Clinical Activity Score of at least 3, a NOSPECS grade of at least 4 and a duration under 3 months. Isolation of PBMCs was performed on 8.5 to 10 ml fresh peripheral blood. The sequenced sample consisted of blood. The clonotype comes from a woman younger than 45 with Graves' ophthalmopathy.

CDR3 bases: TGTGCCAGCAGCTACAAACAGACCTGGAGGAACACTGAAGCTTTCTTT. Protein: CASSYKQTWRNTEAFF. V usage is TRBV12-3 or TRBV12-4 and J usage is TRBJ1-1, with unresolved D. V was trimmed by 6 bases and J by 1 base, leaving 18 bases between them. The CDR3 totals 16 residues.